The subject of this entry is one TCR beta chain. Its antigen is as yet unknown. The naive gate required viable CD3+CD4+ or CD3+CD8+ cells with CCR7+CD45RA+CD45RO-CD95-CD27+CD28+ phenotype. Measured with immunoSEQ multiplex PCR; TCRdb has only the in-frame clones, and not every one. The profile covers fewer than 35,000 clones, with around 90% appearing a single time and approximately 0.098% taken by the ten largest. This sample was taken from a study of T cells after posttransplantation cyclophosphamide. Study outcomes and limitations: After PTCy, TRB diversity resembled that of CNI/methotrexate controls. Tissue-infiltrating T cells from skin or gut overlapped little with blood T cells.

The germline CDR1 and CDR2 sequences are LGHNT and FRNRAP. Trimming removed 7 bases from V and 7 bases from J, with 22 bases in between. CDR3 length equals 16 residues. V usage is TRBV12-5 and J usage is TRBJ2-2, with a weak D call TRBD1 (6 bases). This sequence originates from a man aged 30 to 45 in good health and a related stem cell transplant donor. The sequencing sample was made of naive CD4+ T cells sorted from blood. CDR3 nucleotides: TGTGCTAGTGCTTTACTAATCGCAGGGACAATCGGGGAGCTGTTTTTT. Protein: CASALLIAGTIGELFF.